This TCR beta chain was profiled in a study of blood T cell repertoires in COVID-19. The overall study: Whether acute or convalescent, the COVID-19 samples came from the United States, Italy and Spain. The cDNA or gDNA used as material had been derived from T cells, B-cell-depleted T cells, or PBMCs.

Germline V gene sequence: CDR1 SGHRS, CDR2 YFSETQ. The CDR3 is made up of 18 amino acids. Trimming took 0 bases from V and 0 from J; bases not matched to a gene: 5. Per the original methods: Amplification with reference gene primers provided the estimates of nucleated cell counts. The assay was immunoSEQ multiplex PCR, and TCRdb's table has in-frame clones only and misses some. The V and J calls and clone size are taken from that table; D and trimming were inferred from the DNA. The sample includes roughly 240,000 clones, 88% of them seen just once. Individuals aged roughly 18 to 95 years were recruited from fewer than 25 US areas.

The receptor's source is a woman aged 40 to 50 with acute COVID-19. The J gene is TRBJ2-3, the V gene TRBV5-1, with TRBD2 identical over 12 bases. The sample comprised PBMCs or T cells enriched from blood (not recorded which). The CDR3 spells CASSLDLAGGRSTDTQYF. In DNA form, the CDR3 reads TGCGCCAGCAGCTTGGATCTAGCGGGAGGGCGGAGCACAGATACGCAGTATTTT.